Shown below are 25 T cell receptor beta chains from a single sample sequenced in a study of shared clonotypes between healthy human individuals. Terminally differentiated effector memory CD45RA+ cells were left out of the naive CD8 fraction, which was CD45RO-negative and positively selected for CCR7. Profiling relied on immunoSEQ multiplex PCR, and the TCRdb table lists in-frame clones only, not all of them. The repertoire holds approximately 740,000 clones, with 85% to 95% as singletons. Material: naive CD8+ T cells sorted from blood. The receptors shown here come from a man aged 25 to 40 in good health.

The chain is built from TRBV9 and TRBJ2-7; 9 positions match TRBD1. J was trimmed by 2 bases and V by 4 bases; bases with no gene match: 7. Germline V gene sequence: CDR1 SGDLS, CDR2 YYNGEE. The CDR3 has 15 amino acids. CDR3 amino acids: CASSPGTGSAYEQYF. For the CDR3, the DNA is TGTGCCAGCAGCCCTGGGACAGGGAGCGCCTACGAGCAGTACTTC.

The chain combines TRBV21-1 with TRBJ2-1; TRBD2 is taken as the D call from the table, unchecked against the DNA. TRBV21-1 is noted as a pseudogene. This CDR3 comprises 16 residues. The CDR3, as DNA: TGTGCCAGCAGCCGAGGGACTAGCGGGAGGGGGAATGAGCAGTTCTTC. Its translation: CASSRGTSGRGNEQFF.

The genes are TRBV28 and TRBJ2-1; maybe TRBD1 (6 bases). V lost 8 bases and J lost 5, with 10 bases in between. The CDR3 contains 12 residues. The V gene's germline CDR1 is MDHEN and CDR2 SYDVKM. The CDR3, as DNA: TGTGCCAGCTTTGGGACAAACAATGAGCAGTTCTTC. Its protein product is CASFGTNNEQFF.

V usage is TRBV5-1 and J usage is TRBJ2-1; tentative D call: TRBD1 (5 bases). The V end lost 4 bases, the J end lost 6 bases, and 14 bases lay between the germline ends. CDR3 length: 14 amino acids. Germline CDR1 SGHRS, CDR2 YFSETQ. The CDR3 is CASSLGIQGNEQFF. For the CDR3, the DNA is TGCGCCAGCAGCCTGGGCATTCAGGGCAATGAGCAGTTCTTC.

The chain employs TRBV29-1 and TRBJ2-7; 11 bases are shared with TRBD2. Germline lookup yields CDR1 SQVTM and CDR2 ANQGSEA. Trimming removed 2 bases from V and 1 base from J; junction bases left unmatched: 4. The CDR3 runs to 15 residues. CDR3 in amino acids: CSVETGTSGSYEQYF. CDR3 coding DNA: TGCAGCGTTGAAACGGGGACTAGCGGTTCCTACGAGCAGTACTTC.

This clone showed up many times. Other DNA sequences within the sample encode an identical CDR3. The J gene is TRBJ2-1, the V gene TRBV6-4, with D unresolved. The CDR3 extends over 13 amino acids. The germline V gene has CDR1 MRHNA and CDR2 SNTAGT. The V gene lost 2 bases and the J gene lost 0 bases, with 2 bases spanning the gap. Here the CDR3 DNA reads TGTGCCAGCAGTGACGGCTCCTACAATGAGCAGTTCTTC. It encodes CASSDGSYNEQFF.

This sequence joins TRBV6-5 and TRBJ2-7; D uncertain. This CDR3 region has 12 residues. Germline lookup yields CDR1 MNHEY and CDR2 SVGAGI. The V gene lost 6 bases and the J gene lost 3 bases, with 9 bases spanning the gap. CDR3 bases: TGTGCCAGCAGGGAAGGTTACTACGAGCAGTACTTC. Its protein is CASREGYYEQYF.

The chain employs TRBV5-4 and TRBJ2-7; 12 positions agree with TRBD1. The CDR3 consists of 15 residues. CDR1 and CDR2 (germline): SGHNT, YYREEE (reference sequence). Germline trimming cut 2 bases from V and 6 bases from J; bases unmatched to any gene: 6. The chain's CDR3 is CASSFAGQGAIEQYF. CDR3 DNA sequence: TGTGCCAGCAGCTTCGCGGGACAGGGGGCGATCGAGCAGTACTTC.

The chain uses TRBV2 and TRBJ2-7; D perhaps matches TRBD2 (5 bases). In germline, CDR1 is SNHLY, CDR2 FYNNEI. The length of the CDR3 is 14 residues. V lost 5 bases to trimming and J lost 5 bases, with 16 bases between them. CDR3 DNA sequence: TGTGCCAGCAGTTCTCTGGAGGTCCCTCACGAGCAGTACTTC. This encodes CASSSLEVPHEQYF.

The V and J genes are TRBV4-1 and TRBJ2-1, with TRBD2 as a possible D gene (5 bases). CDR3 size: 13 residues. Looked up from germline, CDR1 is MGHRA and CDR2 is YSYEKL. The V and J ends lost 3 bases and 7 bases respectively, with 10 bases between them. For the CDR3, the DNA is TGCGCCAGCAGCCAGAGGGTCTGGAATGAGCAGTTCTTC. Amino acids: CASSQRVWNEQFF.

The rearrangement joins TRBV19 to TRBJ2-1; 10 positions agree with TRBD2. The CDR3 has 18 amino acids. Germline values: CDR1 LNHDA, CDR2 SQIVND (reference sequence). V trimming: 3 bases; J trimming: 2 bases; junction bases outside the gene matches: 10. CDR3 region: CASSMGFRAGGAYNEQFF. CDR3 DNA sequence: TGTGCCAGTAGTATGGGGTTTCGAGCGGGAGGGGCCTACAATGAGCAGTTCTTC.

CDR3 amino acids: CASSGWTGVTKNIQYF. The CDR3, as DNA: TGTGCCAGCAGCGGATGGACAGGGGTTACCAAAAACATTCAGTACTTC. This sequence joins TRBV7-9 and TRBJ2-4; TRBD1 matches at 9 bases. Unmatched junction bases numbered 7, after V lost 5 bases and J lost 2 bases. CDR1 and CDR2 (germline): SEHNR, FQNEAQ (reference sequence). This CDR3 comprises 16 residues.

The chain joins TRBV9 to TRBJ2-7; the match to TRBD2 covers 14 bases. Germline V CDR1 and CDR2: SGDLS, YYNGEE. V shed 5 bases and J 4 bases; nucleotides not matched to a gene: 5. This CDR3 is built from 15 residues. The DNA for the CDR3 is TGTGCCAGCAGTGGGGGGACTAGCGGGAGATACGAGCAGTACTTC. As protein: CASSGGTSGRYEQYF. The full variable domain, with the rest looked up from reference TRBV9 and TRBJ2-7, is DSGVTQTPKHLITATGQRVTLRCSPRSGDLSVYWYQQSLDQGLQFLIQYYNGEERAKGNILERFSAQQFPDLHSELNLSSLELGDSALYFCASSGGTSGRYEQYFGPGTRLTVT.

The chain employs TRBV9 and TRBJ2-1; the D gene is possibly TRBD2 (5 bases). The ends were cut back, 4 bases at V and 5 bases at J, with 7 bases in the middle. The CDR3 is 12 residues long. CDR1 SGDLS and CDR2 YYNGEE come from the germline V gene. The CDR3 region is CASSQRNNEQFF. CDR3 DNA sequence: TGTGCCAGCAGCCAGCGGAACAATGAGCAGTTCTTC.

The chain links TRBV7-3 to TRBJ2-7, with 11 bases matching TRBD2. In germline, CDR1 is SGHTA, CDR2 FQGTGA. J lost 7 bases, V lost 5 bases, and 10 bases had no gene match. CDR3 size: 15 residues. The CDR3 loop is CASSLLAGAAGEQYF. The DNA of the CDR3 is TGTGCCAGCAGCCTACTAGCGGGGGCCGCGGGGGAGCAGTACTTC.

The chain couples TRBV9 to TRBJ2-4; no clear D. V gave up 0 bases and J gave up 8 bases, with 15 bases separating them. The CDR3 loop spans 15 amino acids. Germline V lookup: CDR1 SGDLS, CDR2 YYNGEE. This CDR3 reads CASSVGTQARDIQYF. CDR3 DNA sequence: TGTGCCAGCAGCGTAGGGACGCAGGCTCGGGACATTCAGTACTTC.

Points on this clone: The sample contains more than one DNA sequence encoding this CDR3. This chain's CDR3 is CASSLAGDSYEQYF. The CDR3 DNA reads TGTGCCAGCTCCCTAGCGGGAGACTCCTACGAGCAGTACTTC. The chain couples TRBV9 to TRBJ2-7, with TRBD2 identical over 10 bases. CDR3 length equals 14 residues. V shed 7 bases and J 0 bases; nucleotides not matched to a gene: 4. From germline, CDR1 is SGDLS and CDR2 YYNGEE.

V is TRBV4-1 and J is TRBJ2-3; D uncertain. Trimming cost V 4 bases and J 0 bases, with 8 bases left between them. This CDR3 has 14 amino acids. Germline V CDR1 and CDR2: MGHRA, YSYEKL. CDR3 in amino acids: CASSPTASTDTQYF. As DNA, the CDR3 is TGCGCCAGCAGCCCCACTGCTAGCACAGATACGCAGTATTTT.

This clone was counted a single time. The chain recombines TRBV6-5 with TRBJ1-5; TRBD1 is a possible D gene (5 bases). Germline V gene sequence: CDR1 MNHEY, CDR2 SVGAGI. Trimming removed 6 bases from V and 5 bases from J, with 8 bases in between. The CDR3 consists of 12 residues. CDR3 sequence (DNA): TGTGCCAGCAGCGGGGGGGATCAGCCCCAGCATTTT. Translation: CASSGGDQPQHF.

V and J are TRBV27 and TRBJ2-3; D gene uncertain. The germline gives CDR1 MNHEY, CDR2 SMNVEV (reference sequence). The CDR3 loop spans 12 amino acids. Trimming cost V 4 bases and J 4 bases, with 6 bases left between them. CDR3 protein: CASSSPPDTQYF. The CDR3, as DNA: TGTGCCAGCAGTTCCCCTCCAGATACGCAGTATTTT.

The J gene is TRBJ2-3, the V gene TRBV13, with 13 bases that match TRBD2. Germline loops: CDR1 PRHDT, CDR2 FYEKMQ (reference sequence). This CDR3 region has 18 residues. The J segment lost 2 bases and the V segment lost 4 bases, leaving 9 bases of the junction unmatched. CDR3 loop: CASSSYKTSGRHTDTQYF. CDR3 in DNA: TGTGCCAGCAGCTCGTATAAGACTAGCGGGAGGCACACAGATACGCAGTATTTT. Drawing the rest from reference TRBV13 and TRBJ2-3, the complete variable domain is AAGVIQSPRHLIKEKRETATLKCYPIPRHDTVYWYQQGPGQDPQFLISFYEKMQSDKGSIPDRFSAQQFSDYHSELNMSSLELGDSALYFCASSSYKTSGRHTDTQYFGPGTRLTVL.

The J gene is TRBJ2-1, the V gene TRBV30; TRBD1 agrees at 10 bases. Germline V gives CDR1 GTSNPN, CDR2 SVGIG (reference sequence). V gave up 2 bases and J gave up 7 bases; unmatched junction bases: 5. The CDR3 contains 14 residues. The CDR3 nucleotides are TGTGCCTGGAGTCCGGGACAGGGGTTTAATGAGCAGTTCTTC. Translation: CAWSPGQGFNEQFF.

V gene TRBV6-1 combines with J gene TRBJ2-1, with a possible D match to TRBD1 (6 bases). Germline V gene lookup returns CDR1 MNHNS and CDR2 SASEGT. V lost 4 bases, J lost 3 bases, and 13 bases lay in between. The CDR3 is 15 residues long. CDR3 sequence (DNA): TGTGCCAGCAGTGTGAACGAAGGGGGCTACAATGAGCAGTTCTTC. This sequence encodes CASSVNEGGYNEQFF.

The chain combines TRBV11-2 with TRBJ2-7; 7 positions match TRBD2. The germline V gene encodes CDR1 SGHAT and CDR2 FQNNGV. The CDR3 contains 16 residues. V lost 4 bases and J lost 4; bases outside the gene matches: 13. Here the CDR3 DNA reads TGTGCCAGCAGCTCAGAGAGCGGACTAGTCAGATACGAGCAGTACTTC. Translating it yields CASSSESGLVRYEQYF.

The chain is built from TRBV28 and TRBJ2-2; 7 bases map to TRBD1. CDR3 length equals 15 residues. The V segment lost 5 bases and the J segment 4 bases; nucleotides outside the gene matches: 7. CDR1 is MDHEN, CDR2 SYDVKM, per germline. CDR3 sequence reads: CASSPDRVSTGELFF. CDR3 nucleotide sequence: TGTGCCAGCAGTCCCGACAGGGTTAGCACCGGGGAGCTGTTTTTT.